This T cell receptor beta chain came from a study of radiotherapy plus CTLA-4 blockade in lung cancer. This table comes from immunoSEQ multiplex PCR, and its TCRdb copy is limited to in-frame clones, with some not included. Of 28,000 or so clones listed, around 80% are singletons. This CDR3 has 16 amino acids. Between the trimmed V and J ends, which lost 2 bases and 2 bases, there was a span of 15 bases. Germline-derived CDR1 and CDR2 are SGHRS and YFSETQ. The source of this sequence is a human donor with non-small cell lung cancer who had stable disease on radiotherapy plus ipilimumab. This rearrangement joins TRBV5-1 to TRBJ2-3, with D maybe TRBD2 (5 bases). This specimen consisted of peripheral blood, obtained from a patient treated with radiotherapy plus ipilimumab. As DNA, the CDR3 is TGCGCCAGCAGCTTAGGGTCACTAGGGCCCACAGATACGCAGTATTTT. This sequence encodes CASSLGSLGPTDTQYF.